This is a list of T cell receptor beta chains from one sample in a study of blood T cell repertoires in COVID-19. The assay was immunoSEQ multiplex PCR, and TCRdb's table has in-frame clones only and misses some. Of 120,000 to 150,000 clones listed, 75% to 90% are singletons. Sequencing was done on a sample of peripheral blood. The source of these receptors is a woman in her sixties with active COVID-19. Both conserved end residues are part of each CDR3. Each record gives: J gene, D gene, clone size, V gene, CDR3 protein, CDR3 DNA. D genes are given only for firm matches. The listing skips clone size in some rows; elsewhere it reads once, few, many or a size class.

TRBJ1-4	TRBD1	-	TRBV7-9	CASSIRQGRNEKLFF	TGTGCCAGCAGCATCAGACAGGGCCGTAATGAAAAACTGTTTTTT
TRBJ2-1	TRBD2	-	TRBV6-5	CASSYSPGLGNEQFF	TGTGCCAGCAGTTACTCCCCCGGACTAGGCAATGAGCAGTTCTTC
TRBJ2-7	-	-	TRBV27	CASTPPERVVYEQYF	TGTGCCAGCACCCCCCCGGAACGGGTCGTCTACGAGCAGTACTTC
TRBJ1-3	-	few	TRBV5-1	CASKEDGNTIYF	TGCGCCAGCAAAGAGGATGGAAACACCATATATTTT
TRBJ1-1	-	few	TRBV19	CASSAHQGMNTEAFF	TGTGCCAGTAGTGCCCATCAGGGCATGAACACTGAAGCTTTCTTT
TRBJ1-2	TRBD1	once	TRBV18	CASSPRTGARDGYTF	TGTGCCAGCTCACCACGGACAGGGGCGCGCGATGGCTACACCTTC
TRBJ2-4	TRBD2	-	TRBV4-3	CASSQTSGSRAQYF	TGCGCCAGCAGCCAGACTAGCGGGAGTCGGGCCCAGTACTTC
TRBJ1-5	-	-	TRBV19	CASSYATGRGQPQHF	TGTGCCAGTAGTTACGCAACAGGGCGAGGACAGCCCCAGCATTTT
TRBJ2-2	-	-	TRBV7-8	CASSFDLRATNTGELFF	TGTGCCAGCAGCTTTGATTTACGCGCCACGAACACCGGGGAGCTGTTTTTT
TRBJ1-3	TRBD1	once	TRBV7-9	CASSPDRDGNTIYF	TGTGCCAGCAGCCCCGACAGGGATGGAAACACCATATATTTT
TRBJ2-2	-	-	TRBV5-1	CASSSRGGTNTGELFF	TGCGCCAGCAGCTCGAGAGGCGGGACGAACACCGGGGAGCTGTTTTTT
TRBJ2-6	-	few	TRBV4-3	CASSQDGQPGGANVLTF	TGCGCCAGCAGCCAAGATGGGCAGCCGGGGGGGGCCAACGTCCTGACTTTC
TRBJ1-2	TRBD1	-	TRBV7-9	CASSPDRGYGYTF	TGTGCCAGCAGCCCAGACAGGGGCTATGGCTACACCTTC
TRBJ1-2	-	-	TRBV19	CASSIDTTTPYGYTF	TGTGCCAGTAGTATAGACACGACAACCCCCTATGGCTACACCTTC
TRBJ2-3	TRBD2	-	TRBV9	CASSVDSGRSTDTQYF	TGTGCCAGCAGCGTAGATAGCGGGAGGTCCACAGATACGCAGTATTTT
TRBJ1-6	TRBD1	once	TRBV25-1	CASSEPGTGGSPLHF	TGTGCCAGCAGTGAACCCGGGACAGGGGGATCACCCCTCCACTTT
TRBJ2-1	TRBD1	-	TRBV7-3	CASSRGQGGNEQFF	TGTGCCAGCAGCCGGGGACAGGGGGGCAATGAGCAGTTCTTC
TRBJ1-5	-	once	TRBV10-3	CAISLRAGQPQHF	TGTGCCATCAGTCTCAGGGCGGGGCAGCCCCAGCATTTT
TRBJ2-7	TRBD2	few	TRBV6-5	CASFLAGRTYEQYF	TGTGCCAGTTTCCTAGCGGGCCGAACCTACGAGCAGTACTTC
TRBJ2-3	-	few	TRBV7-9	CASSLRQGNTDTQYF	TGTGCCAGCAGCTTAAGGCAGGGAAACACAGATACGCAGTATTTT
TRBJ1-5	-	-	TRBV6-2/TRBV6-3	CASSPQGNPRGNQPQHF	TGTGCCAGCAGTCCCCAGGGCAACCCCCGGGGCAATCAGCCCCAGCATTTT
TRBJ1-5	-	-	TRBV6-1	CASSEVSYSNQPQHF	TGTGCCAGCAGTGAAGTGTCCTATAGCAATCAGCCCCAGCATTTT
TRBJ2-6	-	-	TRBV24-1	CATSDRQTSGANVLTF	TGTGCCACCAGTGACCGACAGACTTCTGGGGCCAACGTCCTGACTTTC
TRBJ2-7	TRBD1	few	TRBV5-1	CASRDGPGQGYEQYF	TGCGCCAGCAGAGATGGTCCGGGACAGGGTTACGAGCAGTACTTC
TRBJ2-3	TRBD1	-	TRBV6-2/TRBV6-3	CASSDRGGTDTQYF	TGTGCCAGCAGTGACAGGGGCGGCACAGATACGCAGTATTTT
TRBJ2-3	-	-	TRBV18	CASSPTVDTQYF	TGTGCCAGCTCACCAACAGTTGATACGCAGTATTTT
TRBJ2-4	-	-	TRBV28	CASSSRTAMGNIQYF	TGTGCCAGCAGTTCCCGGACAGCCATGGGGAACATTCAGTACTTC
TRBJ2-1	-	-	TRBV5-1	CASSLDGRGNIDEQFF	TGCGCCAGCAGCTTGGACGGGAGAGGGAATATCGATGAGCAGTTCTTC
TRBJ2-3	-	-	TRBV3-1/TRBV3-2	CASSQVMGEGTDTQYF	TGTGCCAGCAGCCAAGTCATGGGGGAGGGCACAGATACGCAGTATTTT
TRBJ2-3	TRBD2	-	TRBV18	CASSPPRTRVTDTQYF	TGTGCCAGCTCACCACCTCGGACTAGAGTGACAGATACGCAGTATTTT
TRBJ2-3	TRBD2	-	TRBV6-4	CATKTSGRPQDTQYF	TGTGCCACCAAGACTAGCGGGAGGCCCCAAGATACGCAGTATTTT
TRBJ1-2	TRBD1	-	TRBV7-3	CASSSTGAGGYTF	TGTGCCAGCAGCTCAACAGGGGCTGGGGGCTACACCTTC
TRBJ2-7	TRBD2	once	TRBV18	CASSPGTTSYEQYF	TGTGCCAGCTCACCCGGGACTACCTCCTACGAGCAGTACTTC
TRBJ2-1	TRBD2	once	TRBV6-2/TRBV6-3	CASSYYKEGLAGTTYNEQFF	TGTGCCAGCAGTTACTATAAAGAGGGACTAGCGGGGACGACCTACAATGAGCAGTTCTTC
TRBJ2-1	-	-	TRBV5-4	CASSSISQGGEQFF	TGTGCCAGCAGCTCGATTTCACAGGGGGGGGAGCAGTTCTTC
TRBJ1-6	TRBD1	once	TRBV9	CASSAPGQTSPLHF	TGTGCCAGCAGCGCTCCGGGACAGACTTCACCCCTCCACTTT
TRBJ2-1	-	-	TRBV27	CASSWDIYNEQFF	TGTGCCAGCAGTTGGGACATATACAATGAGCAGTTCTTC
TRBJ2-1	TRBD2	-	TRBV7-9	CASSLEDWLAGSDNEQFF	TGTGCCAGCAGCTTAGAAGACTGGCTAGCGGGGAGTGACAATGAGCAGTTCTTC
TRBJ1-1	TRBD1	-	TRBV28	CASSPDRGVEAFF	TGTGCCAGCAGTCCGGACAGGGGAGTTGAAGCTTTCTTT
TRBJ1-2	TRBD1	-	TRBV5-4	CASGSGTGGLYGYTF	TGTGCCAGTGGATCCGGGACAGGGGGACTCTATGGCTACACCTTC
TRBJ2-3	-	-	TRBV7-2	CASSFPNTDTQYF	TGTGCCAGCAGCTTTCCCAACACAGATACGCAGTATTTT
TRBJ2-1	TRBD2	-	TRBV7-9	CASSLSLPTSGSYSEQFF	TGTGCCAGCAGCTTAAGTCTACCGACTAGCGGGAGTTATAGTGAGCAGTTCTTC
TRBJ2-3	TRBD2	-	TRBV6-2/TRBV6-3	CASSWGLAGRNTQYF	TGTGCCAGCAGTTGGGGACTAGCGGGGAGGAATACGCAGTATTTT
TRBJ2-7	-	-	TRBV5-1	CASSLAGSYEQYF	TGCGCCAGCAGCTTGGCAGGGTCCTACGAGCAGTACTTC
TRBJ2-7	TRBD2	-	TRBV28	CASSPSTSGRAEQYF	TGTGCCAGCAGCCCCTCGACTAGCGGGAGGGCCGAGCAGTACTTC
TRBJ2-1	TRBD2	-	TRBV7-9	CASSLVSSGSGEQFF	TGTGCCAGCAGCTTAGTTTCCAGCGGGAGCGGTGAGCAGTTCTTC
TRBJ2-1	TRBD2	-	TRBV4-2	CASSHFSGRAGNEQFF	TGTGCCAGCAGCCACTTTAGCGGGAGGGCCGGCAATGAGCAGTTCTTC
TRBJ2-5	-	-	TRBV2	CASTALGSSETQYF	TGTGCCAGCACAGCTTTGGGGAGCTCAGAGACCCAGTACTTC
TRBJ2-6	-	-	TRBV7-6	CASSPNSGANVLTF	TGTGCCAGCAGCCCCAACTCTGGGGCCAACGTCCTGACTTTC
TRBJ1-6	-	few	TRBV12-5	CASGLEGVGSPLHF	TGTGCTAGTGGTTTGGAGGGAGTTGGATCACCCCTCCACTTT
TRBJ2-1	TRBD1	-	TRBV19	CASILDRGSYNEQFF	TGTGCCAGTATTCTCGACAGGGGCTCCTACAATGAGCAGTTCTTC